These T cell receptor beta chains were read from a single sample in a study of cytomegalovirus exposure and HLA in healthy donors. Repertoires were generated with immunoSEQ multiplex PCR, while TCRdb's copy carries only in-frame clones and drops some. The sample data list about 67,000 clones. Specimen: PBMCs. These receptors came from a boy aged 5-17 years in good health and CMV-seronegative. Each CDR3 is given with its conserved first and last residue. Fields, in order: CDR3 protein, CDR3 DNA, V gene, D gene, CDR3 length, J gene. D genes are given only for firm matches.

CAISESVRVHEQYF | TGTGCCATCAGTGAGAGTGTCAGGGTCCACGAGCAGTACTTC | TRBV10-3 | . | 14 | TRBJ2-7
CASRPTPNTEAFF | TGTGCCAGCAGACCGACACCTAACACTGAAGCTTTCTTT | TRBV6-1 | . | 13 | TRBJ1-1
CASRGWRGRGTDTQYF | TGTGCCAGCAGGGGTTGGCGGGGCAGAGGCACAGATACGCAGTATTTT | TRBV11-2 | . | 16 | TRBJ2-3
CASSWEGRDQPQHF | TGTGCCAGCAGCTGGGAGGGTAGGGATCAGCCCCAGCATTTT | TRBV5-6 | . | 14 | TRBJ1-5
CASGPGQGVVEAFF | TGCGCCAGCGGGCCCGGACAGGGGGTTGTTGAAGCTTTCTTT | TRBV5-1 | TRBD1 | 14 | TRBJ1-1
CASRDTDRGYEQYF | TGTGCCAGCAGGGATACGGACAGGGGCTACGAGCAGTACTTC | TRBV6-1 | TRBD1 | 14 | TRBJ2-7
CASSLRPEGGYTF | TGTGCCAGCTCACTTCGACCTGAGGGTGGCTACACCTTC | TRBV18 | . | 13 | TRBJ1-2
CASSDSIHGTGKEGYTF | TGTGCCAGCAGTGATAGTATACATGGGACAGGGAAGGAAGGCTACACCTTC | TRBV25-1 | TRBD1 | 17 | TRBJ1-2
CASSRGSNTEAFF | TGTGCCAGCAGCAGGGGCTCGAACACTGAAGCTTTCTTT | TRBV7-9 | . | 13 | TRBJ1-1
CASSLDSGANYGYTF | TGTGCCAGTAGTTTGGACAGCGGAGCTAACTATGGCTACACCTTC | TRBV19 | . | 15 | TRBJ1-2
CASSPGLAGAYEQYF | TGTGCCAGCAGCCCGGGACTAGCGGGAGCCTACGAGCAGTACTTC | TRBV4-2 | TRBD2 | 15 | TRBJ2-7
CASSLESGTSESF | TGTGCCAGCAGCTTGGAATCCGGGACATCCGAGTCCTTT | TRBV5-4 | . | 13 | TRBJ1-4
CASSLAGGDYEQYF | TGTGCCAGCAGCTTAGCCGGGGGGGACTACGAGCAGTACTTC | TRBV7-9 | TRBD2 | 14 | TRBJ2-7
CASSPSAQTTNEKLFF | TGTGCCAGCTCACCGTCCGCCCAGACAACTAATGAAAAACTGTTTTTT | TRBV18 | . | 16 | TRBJ1-4
CASSVAGLAGGSYNEQFF | TGTGCCAGCAGCGTAGCGGGGCTAGCGGGGGGCTCCTACAATGAGCAGTTCTTC | TRBV9 | TRBD2 | 18 | TRBJ2-1
CASSAGPDSNQPQHF | TGTGCCAGCAGTGCAGGGCCGGATAGCAATCAGCCCCAGCATTTT | TRBV6-1 | . | 15 | TRBJ1-5
CASSRGGSLNTEAFF | TGTGCCAGCAGCCGAGGGGGAAGTTTGAACACTGAAGCTTTCTTT | TRBV5-4 | . | 15 | TRBJ1-1
CASSLKWQGSSGANVLTF | TGTGCCAGCAGCTTAAAGTGGCAGGGTAGCTCTGGGGCCAACGTCCTGACTTTC | TRBV7-6 | . | 18 | TRBJ2-6
CASSDRGGYTF | TGTGCCAGCAGTGACCGGGGTGGCTACACCTTC | TRBV6-6 | . | 11 | TRBJ1-2
CASSRGTGSNQPQHF | TGTGCCAGCAGCCGTGGGACAGGGAGCAATCAGCCCCAGCATTTT | TRBV5-8 | TRBD1 | 15 | TRBJ1-5
CASSPGTGVAKVSYEQYF | TGTGCCAGCAGCCCCGGGACAGGGGTAGCTAAGGTTTCCTACGAGCAGTACTTC | TRBV14 | TRBD1 | 18 | TRBJ2-7
CASSLMEGQPVEFYTF | TGCGCCAGCAGCTTGATGGAGGGACAGCCAGTTGAGTTCTACACCTTC | TRBV5-1 | TRBD1 | 16 | TRBJ1-2
CASSLGLGQGDMNGYTF | TGTGCCAGCAGCTTAGGCCTCGGGCAGGGGGATATGAATGGCTACACCTTC | TRBV13 | TRBD1 | 17 | TRBJ1-2
CASSLAQPGGTSNQPQHF | TGTGCCAGCAGTTTAGCCCAGCCAGGGGGGACGAGCAATCAGCCCCAGCATTTT | TRBV28 | TRBD1 | 18 | TRBJ1-5
CASRTTGINTEAFF | TGTGCCAGCAGGACGACAGGGATCAACACTGAAGCTTTCTTT | TRBV6-5 | TRBD1 | 14 | TRBJ1-1
CASGERGHYEQYF | TGCGCCAGCGGAGAGCGGGGCCACTACGAGCAGTACTTC | TRBV5-1 | TRBD2 | 13 | TRBJ2-7
CASRRTGDEGYTF | TGTGCCAGCAGGAGGACAGGGGATGAGGGCTACACCTTC | TRBV14 | TRBD1 | 13 | TRBJ1-2
CAISEGGPGHRNQPQHF | TGTGCCATCAGTGAGGGAGGTCCGGGACACCGAAATCAGCCCCAGCATTTT | TRBV10-3 | . | 17 | TRBJ1-5
CASSSQVWREFDSPLHF | TGTGCCAGCAGCTCCCAAGTATGGAGGGAGTTCGATTCACCCCTCCACTTT | TRBV7-6 | . | 17 | TRBJ1-6
CASRTGTGPSDTQYF | TGTGCCAGTAGAACCGGGACAGGGCCATCAGATACGCAGTATTTT | TRBV19 | TRBD1 | 15 | TRBJ2-3
CASSTPNRVNQETQYF | TGTGCCAGCAGTACCCCCAACAGGGTAAACCAAGAGACCCAGTACTTC | TRBV28 | . | 16 | TRBJ2-5
CASNQPENTEAFF | TGTGCCAGCAACCAACCAGAGAACACTGAAGCTTTCTTT | TRBV6-5 | . | 13 | TRBJ1-1
CASSLSSAYEQYF | TGTGCCAGCAGTTTATCATCAGCCTACGAGCAGTACTTC | TRBV27 | . | 13 | TRBJ2-7
CASRTGGKNTGELFF | TGCGCCAGCAGGACAGGGGGCAAAAACACCGGGGAGCTGTTTTTT | TRBV5-1 | TRBD1 | 15 | TRBJ2-2
CASSDDPGGSDNSPLHF | TGTGCCAGCAGTGATGACCCTGGGGGGTCTGATAATTCACCCCTCCACTTT | TRBV6-1 | . | 17 | TRBJ1-6
CASSPGQGAFLNIQYF | TGTGCCAGCAGTCCGGGACAGGGGGCCTTCCTTAACATTCAGTACTTC | TRBV6-6 | TRBD1 | 16 | TRBJ2-4
CASSLLRGDYGYTF | TGCGCCAGCAGCCTACTCAGGGGTGACTATGGCTACACCTTC | TRBV5-1 | . | 14 | TRBJ1-2